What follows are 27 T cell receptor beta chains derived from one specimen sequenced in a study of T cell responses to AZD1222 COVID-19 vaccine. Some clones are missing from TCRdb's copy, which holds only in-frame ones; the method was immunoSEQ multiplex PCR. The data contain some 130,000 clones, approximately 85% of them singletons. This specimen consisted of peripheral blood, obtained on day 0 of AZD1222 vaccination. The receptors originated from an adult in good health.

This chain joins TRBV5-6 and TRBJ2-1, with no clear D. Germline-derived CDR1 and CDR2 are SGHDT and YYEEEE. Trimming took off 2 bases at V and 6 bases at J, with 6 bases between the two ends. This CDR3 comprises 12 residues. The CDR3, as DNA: TGTGCCAGCAGCTTTAGCAGCAATGAGCAGTTCTTC. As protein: CASSFSSNEQFF.

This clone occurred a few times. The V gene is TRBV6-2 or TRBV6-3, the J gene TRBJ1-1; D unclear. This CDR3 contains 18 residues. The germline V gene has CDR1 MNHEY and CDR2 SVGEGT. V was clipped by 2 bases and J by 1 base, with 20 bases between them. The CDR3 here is CASSYPSGRLFTNTEAFF. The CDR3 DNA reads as TGTGCCAGCAGTTACCCATCGGGGAGGTTGTTTACGAACACTGAAGCTTTCTTT.

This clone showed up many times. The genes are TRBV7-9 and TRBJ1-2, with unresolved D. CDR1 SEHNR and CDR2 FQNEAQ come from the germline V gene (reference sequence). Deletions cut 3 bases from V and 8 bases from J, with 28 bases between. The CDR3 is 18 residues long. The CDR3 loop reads CASSFHLESRREVKGYTF. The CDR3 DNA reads TGTGCCAGCAGCTTCCACCTGGAGAGTAGGAGGGAAGTGAAGGGCTACACCTTC.

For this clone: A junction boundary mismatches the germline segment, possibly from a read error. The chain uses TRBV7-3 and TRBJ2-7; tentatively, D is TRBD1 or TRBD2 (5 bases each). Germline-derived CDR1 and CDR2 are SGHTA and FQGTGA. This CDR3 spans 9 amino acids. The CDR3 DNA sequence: TGTGCCAGCAGCCAGGGACCGTTTTTC. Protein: CASSQGPFF.

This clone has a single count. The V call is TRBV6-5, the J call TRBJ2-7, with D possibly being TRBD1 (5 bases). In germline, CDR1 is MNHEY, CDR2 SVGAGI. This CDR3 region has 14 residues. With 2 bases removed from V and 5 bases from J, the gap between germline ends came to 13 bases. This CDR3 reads CASSYEWTRDEQYF. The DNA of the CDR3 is TGTGCCAGCAGTTACGAGTGGACAAGAGACGAGCAGTACTTC.

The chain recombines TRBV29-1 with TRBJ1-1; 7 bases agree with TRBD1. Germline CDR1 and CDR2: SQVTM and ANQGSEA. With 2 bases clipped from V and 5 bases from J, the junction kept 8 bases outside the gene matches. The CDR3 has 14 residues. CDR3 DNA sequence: TGCAGCGTTGAAAGGGGGCGTCCCTCAACTGAAGCTTTCTTT. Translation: CSVERGRPSTEAFF.

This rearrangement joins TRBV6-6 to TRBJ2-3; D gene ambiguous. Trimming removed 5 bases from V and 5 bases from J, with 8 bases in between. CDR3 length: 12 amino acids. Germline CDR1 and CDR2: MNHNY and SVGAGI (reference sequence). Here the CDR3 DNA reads TGTGCCAGCAGTCGCAGAGGAGATACGCAGTATTTT. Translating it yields CASSRRGDTQYF.

The CDR3 region is CASSPNTLSGNTEAFF. CDR3 DNA: TGTGCCAGCAGCCCCAATACCTTATCAGGGAACACTGAAGCTTTCTTT. The genes are TRBV11-3 and TRBJ1-1; D is undetermined. V lost 5 bases to trimming and J lost 1 base, with 17 bases between them. Germline loops: CDR1 SGHNT, CDR2 YENEEA. The CDR3 is 16 residues long.

CDR3 amino acids: CASNGQRSYNEQFF. The CDR3 nucleotides are TGTGCCAGTAACGGACAACGCTCCTACAATGAGCAGTTCTTC. This chain uses TRBV19 with TRBJ2-1; perhaps TRBD1 as D (5 bases). Germline V CDR1 and CDR2: LNHDA, SQIVND (reference sequence). This CDR3 is 14 amino acids long. Trimming removed 7 bases at V and 0 bases at J, with 10 bases between.

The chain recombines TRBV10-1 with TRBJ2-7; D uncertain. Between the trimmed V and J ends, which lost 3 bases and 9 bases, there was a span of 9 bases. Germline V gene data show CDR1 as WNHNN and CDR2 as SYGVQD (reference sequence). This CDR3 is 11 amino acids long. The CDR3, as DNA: TGCGCCAGCAGTGATGGAGTCATGCAGTACTTC. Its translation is CASSDGVMQYF.

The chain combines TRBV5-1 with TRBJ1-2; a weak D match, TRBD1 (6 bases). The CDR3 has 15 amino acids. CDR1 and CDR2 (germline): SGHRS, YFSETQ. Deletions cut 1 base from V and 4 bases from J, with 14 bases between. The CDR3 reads CASSLRDTLGYGYTF. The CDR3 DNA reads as TGCGCCAGCAGCTTGAGGGACACTCTCGGCTATGGCTACACCTTC.

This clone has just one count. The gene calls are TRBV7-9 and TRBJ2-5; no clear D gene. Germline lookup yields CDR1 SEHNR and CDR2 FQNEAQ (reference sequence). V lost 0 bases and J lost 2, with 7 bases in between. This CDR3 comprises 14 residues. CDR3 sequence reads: CASSLAGSQETQYF. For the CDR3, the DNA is TGTGCCAGCAGCTTAGCGGGATCGCAAGAGACCCAGTACTTC.

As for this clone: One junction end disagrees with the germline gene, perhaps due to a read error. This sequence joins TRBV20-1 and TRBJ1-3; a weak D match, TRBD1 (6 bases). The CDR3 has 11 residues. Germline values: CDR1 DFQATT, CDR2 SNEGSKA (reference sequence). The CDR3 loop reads CSARVGRGENF. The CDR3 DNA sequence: TGCAGTGCTAGAGTTGGCAGGGGCGAAAATTTT.

CDR3 sequence: CASSQNSHSNSPLHF. The CDR3 coding sequence is TGCGCCAGCAGCCAGAACAGCCATTCGAATTCACCCCTCCACTTT. The chain combines TRBV4-3 with TRBJ1-6; D unresolved. The length of the CDR3 is 15 residues. Trimming pared 3 bases from V and 7 bases from J, leaving 13 bases between. Germline V gene sequence: CDR1 LGHNA, CDR2 YSLEER.

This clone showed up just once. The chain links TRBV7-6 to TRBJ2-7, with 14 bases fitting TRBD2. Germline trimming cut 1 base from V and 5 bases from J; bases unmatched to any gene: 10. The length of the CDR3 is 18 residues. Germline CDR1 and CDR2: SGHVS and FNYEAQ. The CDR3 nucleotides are TGTGCCAGCAGCTTAGGTTCCGGACTAGCGGGGGGCCAGAACGAGCAGTACTTC. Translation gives CASSLGSGLAGGQNEQYF.

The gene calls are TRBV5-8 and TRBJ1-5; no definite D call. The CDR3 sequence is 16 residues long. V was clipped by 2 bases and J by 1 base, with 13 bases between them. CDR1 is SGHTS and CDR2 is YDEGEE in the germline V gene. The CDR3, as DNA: TGTGCCAGCAGCTTTATGAGGGCACGGAGCAATCAGCCCCAGCATTTT. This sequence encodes CASSFMRARSNQPQHF.

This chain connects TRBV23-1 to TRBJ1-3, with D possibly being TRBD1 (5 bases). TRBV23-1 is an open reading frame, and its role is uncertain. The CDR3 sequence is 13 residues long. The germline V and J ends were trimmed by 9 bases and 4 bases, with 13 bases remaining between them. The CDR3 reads CARPGQSGNTIYF. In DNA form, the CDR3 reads TGCGCCAGGCCGGGGCAGTCGGGAAACACCATATATTTT.

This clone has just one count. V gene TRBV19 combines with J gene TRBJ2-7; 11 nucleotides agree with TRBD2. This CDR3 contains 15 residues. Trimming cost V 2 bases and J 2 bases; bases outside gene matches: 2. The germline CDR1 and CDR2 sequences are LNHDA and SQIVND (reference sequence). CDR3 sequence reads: CASSILAGGAYEQYF. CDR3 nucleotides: TGTGCCAGTAGTATACTAGCGGGAGGAGCCTACGAGCAGTACTTC.

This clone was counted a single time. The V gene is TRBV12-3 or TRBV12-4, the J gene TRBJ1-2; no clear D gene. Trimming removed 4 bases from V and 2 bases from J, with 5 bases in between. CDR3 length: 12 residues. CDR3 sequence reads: CASSSSNYGYTF. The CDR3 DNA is TGTGCCAGCAGTTCATCCAACTATGGCTACACCTTC.

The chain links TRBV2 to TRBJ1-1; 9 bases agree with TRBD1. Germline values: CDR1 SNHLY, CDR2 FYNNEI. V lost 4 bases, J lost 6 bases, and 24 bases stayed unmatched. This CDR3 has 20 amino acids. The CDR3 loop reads CASSGPDRGGGGVGNPEAFF. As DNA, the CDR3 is TGTGCCAGCAGTGGCCCGGACAGGGGAGGCGGCGGAGTGGGCAACCCTGAAGCTTTCTTT.

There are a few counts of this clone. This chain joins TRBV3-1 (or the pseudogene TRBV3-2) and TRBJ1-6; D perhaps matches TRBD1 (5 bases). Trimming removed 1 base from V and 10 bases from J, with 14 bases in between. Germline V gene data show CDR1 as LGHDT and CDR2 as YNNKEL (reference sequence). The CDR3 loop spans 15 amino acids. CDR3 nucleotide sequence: TGTGCCAGCAGCCAAGTTGCAGGGAAGGCGTCACCCCTCCACTTT. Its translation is CASSQVAGKASPLHF.

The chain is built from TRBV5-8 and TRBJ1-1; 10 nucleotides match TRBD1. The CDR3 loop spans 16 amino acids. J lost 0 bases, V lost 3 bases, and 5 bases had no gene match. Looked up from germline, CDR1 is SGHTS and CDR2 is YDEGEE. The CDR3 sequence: CASSSGTGVMNTEAFF. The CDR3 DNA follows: TGTGCCAGCAGCTCCGGGACAGGGGTCATGAACACTGAAGCTTTCTTT.

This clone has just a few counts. The CDR3 region has the DNA TGTGCCAGCAGCTTACTTCGGGAGTACCACGAGCAGTACTTC. It yields the protein CASSLLREYHEQYF. V is TRBV11-3 and J is TRBJ2-7, with a possible D match to TRBD2 (6 bases). V lost 2 bases and J 5 bases, leaving 13 bases between the germline ends. There are 14 residues in the CDR3. Germline V CDR1 and CDR2: SGHNT, YENEEA.

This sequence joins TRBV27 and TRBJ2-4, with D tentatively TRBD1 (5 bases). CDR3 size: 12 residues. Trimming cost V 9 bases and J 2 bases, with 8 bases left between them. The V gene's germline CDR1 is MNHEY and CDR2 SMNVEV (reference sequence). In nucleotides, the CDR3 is TGTGCCAGTACAGGTACCAAAAACATTCAGTACTTC. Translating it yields CASTGTKNIQYF.

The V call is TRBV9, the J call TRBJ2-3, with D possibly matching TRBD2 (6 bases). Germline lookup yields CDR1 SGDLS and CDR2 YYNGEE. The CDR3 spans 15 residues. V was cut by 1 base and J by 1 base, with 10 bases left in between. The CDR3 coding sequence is TGTGCCAGCAGCGTACTTCCGGGGGGCACAGATACGCAGTATTTT. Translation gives CASSVLPGGTDTQYF.

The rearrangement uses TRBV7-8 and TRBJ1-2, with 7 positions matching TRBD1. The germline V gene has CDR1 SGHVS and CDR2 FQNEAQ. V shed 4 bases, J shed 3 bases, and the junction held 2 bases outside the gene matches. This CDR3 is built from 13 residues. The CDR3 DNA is TGTGCCAGCAGCTCGACAGGGCACTATGGCTACACCTTC. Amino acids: CASSSTGHYGYTF. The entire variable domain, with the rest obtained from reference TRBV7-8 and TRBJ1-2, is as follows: GAGVSQSPRYKVAKRGQDVALRCDPISGHVSLFWYQQALGQGPEFLTYFQNEAQLDKSGLPSDRFFAERPEGSVSTLKIQRTQQEDSAVYLCASSSTGHYGYTFGSGTRLTVV.

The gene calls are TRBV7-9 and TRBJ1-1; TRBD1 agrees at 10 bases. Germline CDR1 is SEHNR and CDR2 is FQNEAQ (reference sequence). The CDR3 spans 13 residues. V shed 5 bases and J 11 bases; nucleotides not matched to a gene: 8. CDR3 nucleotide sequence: TGTGCCAGCAGCGCCCCGGGACAGGGGAGCGCTTTCTTT. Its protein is CASSAPGQGSAFF.